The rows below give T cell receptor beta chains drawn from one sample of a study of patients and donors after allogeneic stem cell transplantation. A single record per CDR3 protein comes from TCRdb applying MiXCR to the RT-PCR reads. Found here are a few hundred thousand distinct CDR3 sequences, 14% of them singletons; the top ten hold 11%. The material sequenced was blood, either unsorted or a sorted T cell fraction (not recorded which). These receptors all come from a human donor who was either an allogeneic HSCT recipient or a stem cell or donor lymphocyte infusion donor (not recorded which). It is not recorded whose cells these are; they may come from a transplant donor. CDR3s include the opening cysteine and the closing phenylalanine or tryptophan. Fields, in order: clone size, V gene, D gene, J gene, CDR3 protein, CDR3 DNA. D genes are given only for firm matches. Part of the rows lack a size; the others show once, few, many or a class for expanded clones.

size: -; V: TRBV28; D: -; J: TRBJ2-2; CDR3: CASTPTPRATGELFF; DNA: TGTGCCAGCACTCCGACCCCTAGGGCCACCGGGGAGCTGTTTTTT
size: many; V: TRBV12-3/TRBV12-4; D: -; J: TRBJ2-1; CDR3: CASSFSTSYNEQFF; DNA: TGTGCCAGCAGTTTTAGTACTTCCTACAATGAGCAGTTCTTC
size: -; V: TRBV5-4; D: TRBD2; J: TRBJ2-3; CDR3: CASSLGLAGGPGDTQYF; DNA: TGTGCCAGCAGCTTGGGGCTAGCGGGAGGGCCCGGAGATACGCAGTATTTT
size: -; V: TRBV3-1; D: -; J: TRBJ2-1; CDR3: CASSPGEARAFF; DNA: TGTGCCAGCAGCCCAGGTGAAGCGAGAGCGTTCTTC
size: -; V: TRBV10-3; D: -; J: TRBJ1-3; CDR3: CAIRGDGPTVNTIYF; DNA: TGTGCCATCAGGGGGGACGGGCCTACGGTCAACACCATATATTTT
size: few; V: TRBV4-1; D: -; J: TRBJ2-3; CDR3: CASSQDRIGGTDTQYF; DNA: TGCGCCAGCAGCCAAGATCGGATAGGGGGCACAGATACGCAGTATTTT
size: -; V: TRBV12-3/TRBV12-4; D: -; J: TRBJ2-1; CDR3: CASTAGAKYNEQFF; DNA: TGTGCCAGCACCGCGGGGGCCAAATACAATGAGCAGTTCTTC
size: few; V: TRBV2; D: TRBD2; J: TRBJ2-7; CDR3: CASSTAGLAVYEQYF; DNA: TGTGCCAGCAGTACTGCCGGACTAGCGGTTTACGAGCAGTACTTC
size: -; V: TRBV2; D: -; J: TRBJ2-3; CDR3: CASRGGGLMDTQYF; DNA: TGTGCCAGCAGGGGGGGGGGGCTCATGGATACGCAGTATTTT
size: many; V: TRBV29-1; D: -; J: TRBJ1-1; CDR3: CSVQEFQNTEAFF; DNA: TGCAGCGTTCAAGAATTTCAGAACACTGAAGCTTTCTTT
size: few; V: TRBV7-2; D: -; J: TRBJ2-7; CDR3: CASSLGPGQAYEQYF; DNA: TGTGCCAGCAGCCTAGGTCCGGGGCAAGCCTACGAGCAGTACTTC
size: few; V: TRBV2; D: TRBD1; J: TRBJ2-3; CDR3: CASSPQGDTDTQYF; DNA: TGTGCCAGCAGTCCCCAGGGGGACACAGATACGCAGTATTTT
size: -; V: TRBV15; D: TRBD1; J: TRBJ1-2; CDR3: CATGPGTGNGYTF; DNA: TGTGCCACGGGACCCGGGACAGGGAATGGCTACACCTTC
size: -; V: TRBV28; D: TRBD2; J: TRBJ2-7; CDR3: CASSTRTSGATEQYF; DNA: TGTGCCAGCAGTACCCGGACTAGCGGAGCTACAGAGCAGTACTTC
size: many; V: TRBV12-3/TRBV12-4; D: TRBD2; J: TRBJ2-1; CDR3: CASRTPGLAGGISYNEQFF; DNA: TGTGCCAGCAGGACACCGGGACTAGCGGGGGGGATCTCCTACAATGAGCAGTTCTTC
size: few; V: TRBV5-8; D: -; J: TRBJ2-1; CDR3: CASSLGVAVGLYNEQFF; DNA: TGTGCCAGCAGCTTGGGAGTAGCGGTGGGGCTATACAATGAGCAGTTCTTC
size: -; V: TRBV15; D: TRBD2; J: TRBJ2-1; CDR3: CATSRGLAGRYNEQFF; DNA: TGTGCCACCAGCAGGGGACTAGCGGGGCGCTACAATGAGCAGTTCTTC
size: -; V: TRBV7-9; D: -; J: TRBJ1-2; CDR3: CASSSRRGGRYTF; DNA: TGTGCCAGCAGCAGTAGGAGGGGCGGCCGCTACACCTTC
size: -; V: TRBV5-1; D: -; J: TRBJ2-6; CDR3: CASSPGTGTPLVGANVLTF; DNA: TGCGCCAGCAGCCCAGGGACCGGGACTCCTCTTGTGGGGGCCAACGTCCTGACTTTC
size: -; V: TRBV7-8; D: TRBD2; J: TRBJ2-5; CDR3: CASSLASGSSGETQYF; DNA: TGTGCCAGCAGTTTAGCTAGCGGGAGCTCAGGAGAGACCCAGTACTTC
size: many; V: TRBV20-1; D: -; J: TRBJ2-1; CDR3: CSASGRLSYNEQFF; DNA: TGCAGTGCTAGTGGGAGGCTCTCCTACAATGAGCAGTTCTTC
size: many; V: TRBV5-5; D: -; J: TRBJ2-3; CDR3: CASSLEWDTQADTQYF; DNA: TGTGCCAGCAGCTTGGAATGGGACACTCAGGCAGATACGCAGTATTTT
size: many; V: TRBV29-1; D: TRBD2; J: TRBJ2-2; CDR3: CSVITSGQPGGELFF; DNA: TGCAGCGTGATTACTAGCGGCCAGCCCGGGGGGGAGCTGTTTTTT
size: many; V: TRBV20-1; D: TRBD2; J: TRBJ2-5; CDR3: CSAGTSSEAETQYF; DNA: TGCAGTGCTGGGACTAGCTCGGAGGCGGAGACCCAGTACTTC
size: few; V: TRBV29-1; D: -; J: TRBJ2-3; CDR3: CSVEDPGDTQYF; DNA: TGCAGCGTTGAAGATCCCGGTGATACGCAGTATTTT
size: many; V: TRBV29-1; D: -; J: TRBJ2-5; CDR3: CSVGASRDGTQYF; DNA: TGCAGCGTTGGTGCCTCCCGCGACGGGACCCAGTACTTC
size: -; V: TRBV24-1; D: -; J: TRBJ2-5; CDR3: CATSDSDGQETQYF; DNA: TGTGCCACCAGTGATTCCGACGGGCAAGAGACCCAGTACTTC
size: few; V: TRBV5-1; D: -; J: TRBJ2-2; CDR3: CASSPVLNTGELFF; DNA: TGCGCCAGCAGCCCCGTCCTGAACACCGGGGAGCTGTTTTTT
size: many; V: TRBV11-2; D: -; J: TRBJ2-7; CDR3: CASSLGRTLDSYEQYF; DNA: TGTGCCAGCAGCTTAGGGAGGACACTAGACTCCTACGAGCAGTACTTC
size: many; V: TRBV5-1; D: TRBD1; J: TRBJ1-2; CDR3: CASSGGTAYGYTF; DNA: TGCGCCAGCAGCGGGGGGACAGCCTATGGCTACACCTTC
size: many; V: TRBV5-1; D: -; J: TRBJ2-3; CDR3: CASSLVQGSVDTQYF; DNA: TGCGCCAGCAGCTTGGTTCAGGGTAGTGTGGATACGCAGTATTTT
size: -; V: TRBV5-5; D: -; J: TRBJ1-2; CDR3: CASSLDTQVLEGYTF; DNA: TGTGCCAGCAGCTTGGACACTCAGGTATTGGAAGGCTACACCTTC
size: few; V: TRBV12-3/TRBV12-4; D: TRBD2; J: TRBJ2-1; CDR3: CASSLGGSAYNEQFF; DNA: TGTGCCAGCAGTTTAGGCGGGAGCGCCTACAATGAGCAGTTCTTC
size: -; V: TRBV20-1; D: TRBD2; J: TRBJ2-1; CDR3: CSARRPTGRELHF; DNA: TGCAGTGCTAGACGCCCGACGGGGCGGGAGCTTCACTTC
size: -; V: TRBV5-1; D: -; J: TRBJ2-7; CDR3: CASSQDLSYEQYF; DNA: TGCGCCAGCTCCCAAGACCTCTCCTACGAGCAGTACTTC
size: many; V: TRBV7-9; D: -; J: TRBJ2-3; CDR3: CASSLGSHPTDTQYF; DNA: TGTGCCAGCAGCCTGGGTAGCCATCCCACAGATACGCAGTATTTT
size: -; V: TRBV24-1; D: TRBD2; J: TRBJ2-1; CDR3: CATSDFSGGAVEQFF; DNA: TGTGCCACCAGTGATTTTAGCGGGGGGGCAGTTGAGCAGTTCTTC
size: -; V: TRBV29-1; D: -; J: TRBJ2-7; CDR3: CSVVKDSSYVQYF; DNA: TGCAGCGTTGTAAAGGACAGTTCCTACGTGCAGTACTTC
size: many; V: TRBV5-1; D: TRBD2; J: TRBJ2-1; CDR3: CASTREGGSYNEQFF; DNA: TGCGCCAGCACCCGGGAGGGAGGCTCCTACAATGAGCAGTTCTTC
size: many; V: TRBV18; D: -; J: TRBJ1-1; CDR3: CASSPREAEAFF; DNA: TGTGCCAGCTCACCCAGGGAGGCAGAAGCTTTCTTT
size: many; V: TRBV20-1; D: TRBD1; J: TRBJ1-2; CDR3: CSAQGQAYGYTF; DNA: TGCAGTGCTCAAGGACAGGCCTATGGCTACACCTTC
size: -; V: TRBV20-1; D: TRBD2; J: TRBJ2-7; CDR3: CSAAGLAGALGYEHYF; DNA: TGCAGTGCCGCCGGACTAGCGGGGGCCCTGGGATACGAGCACTACTTC
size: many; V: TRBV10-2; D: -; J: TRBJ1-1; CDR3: CASSESTAAGGNTEAFF; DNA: TGCGCCAGCAGTGAGTCCACAGCCGCAGGAGGGAACACTGAAGCTTTCTTT
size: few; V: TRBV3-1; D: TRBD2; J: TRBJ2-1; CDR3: CASSPGRRGGYNEQFF; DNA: TGTGCCAGCAGCCCCGGTCGGCGGGGGGGTTACAATGAGCAGTTCTTC
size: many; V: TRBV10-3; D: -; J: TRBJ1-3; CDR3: CAISWDKKNTIYF; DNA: TGTGCCATCAGTTGGGACAAAAAGAACACCATATATTTT
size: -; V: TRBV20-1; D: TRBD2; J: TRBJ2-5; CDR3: CSARGTSGRAQETQYF; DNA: TGCAGTGCTAGAGGTACTAGCGGGAGAGCCCAAGAGACCCAGTACTTC
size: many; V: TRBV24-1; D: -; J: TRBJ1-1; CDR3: CATSDLFEGGLNTEAFF; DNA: TGTGCCACCAGTGATTTGTTTGAAGGGGGATTGAACACTGAAGCTTTCTTT
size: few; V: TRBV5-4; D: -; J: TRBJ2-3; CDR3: CASSLVGLVLSTDTQYF; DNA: TGTGCCAGCAGCTTAGTGGGCCTAGTCTTGTCCACAGATACGCAGTATTTT
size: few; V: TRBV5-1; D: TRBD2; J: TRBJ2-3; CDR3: CASSLAMGGTTDTQYF; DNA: TGCGCCAGCAGCTTGGCCATGGGGGGGACCACAGATACGCAGTATTTT
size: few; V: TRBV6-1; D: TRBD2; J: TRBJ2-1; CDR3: CASRAGSSYNEQFF; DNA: TGTGCCAGTAGAGCGGGGAGCTCCTACAATGAGCAGTTCTTC
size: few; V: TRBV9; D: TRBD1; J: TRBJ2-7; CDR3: CASSPRDSSYEQYF; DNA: TGTGCCAGCAGCCCCCGGGACAGCAGCTACGAGCAGTACTTC
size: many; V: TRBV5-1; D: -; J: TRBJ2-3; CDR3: CASTQAGRTDTQYF; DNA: TGCGCCAGCACTCAAGCGGGTCGCACAGATACGCAGTATTTT
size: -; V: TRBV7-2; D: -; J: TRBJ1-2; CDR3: CASSLVGTNYGYTF; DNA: TGTGCCAGCAGCTTAGTCGGCACTAACTATGGCTACACCTTC
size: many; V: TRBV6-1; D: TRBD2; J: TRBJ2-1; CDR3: CASSQRGGRANEQFF; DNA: TGTGCCAGCAGTCAACGGGGGGGCCGGGCCAATGAGCAGTTCTTC
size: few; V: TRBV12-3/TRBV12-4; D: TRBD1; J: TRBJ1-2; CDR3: CASSTRDSDGYTF; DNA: TGTGCCAGCAGTACACGGGACAGTGATGGCTACACCTTC
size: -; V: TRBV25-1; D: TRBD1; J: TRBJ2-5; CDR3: CASSEPGGGETQYF; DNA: TGTGCCAGCAGTGAACCAGGGGGCGGCGAGACCCAGTACTTC
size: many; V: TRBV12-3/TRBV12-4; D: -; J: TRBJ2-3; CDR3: CATRPLGPPDTQYF; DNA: TGTGCCACACGGCCTCTAGGCCCCCCAGATACGCAGTATTTT
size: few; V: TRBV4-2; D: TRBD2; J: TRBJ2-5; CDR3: CASSTRTSGVVRETQYF; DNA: TGTGCCAGCAGCACCCGGACTAGCGGGGTGGTGAGAGAGACCCAGTACTTC
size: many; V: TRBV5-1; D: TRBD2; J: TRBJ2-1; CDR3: CASSWSVGGRAPEQFF; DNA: TGCGCCAGCAGCTGGAGTGTGGGCGGGAGAGCCCCTGAGCAGTTCTTC